The rows below give T cell receptor beta chains drawn from one sample of a study of early stage breast cancer tumors. TCRdb's copy holds only in-frame clones and misses some; the assay was immunoSEQ multiplex PCR. Here the sample spans about 3,600 clones, about two thirds being singletons. Specimen: breast tumor tissue. These receptors originate from a person aged 40 to 49 with breast cancer. CDR3s include the opening cysteine and the closing phenylalanine or tryptophan. Each record gives: clone size, V gene, J gene, CDR3 protein. A row's size may be missing; if present it is once, few, many or a size class.

clone size: .
V gene: TRBV18
J gene: TRBJ2-3
CDR3 protein: CASSRRPDDTQYF

clone size: .
V gene: TRBV28
J gene: TRBJ2-3
CDR3 protein: CASSSDRGLDTQYF

clone size: .
V gene: TRBV29-1
J gene: TRBJ2-3
CDR3 protein: CSVVGSTDTQYF

clone size: .
V gene: TRBV28
J gene: TRBJ1-2
CDR3 protein: CASSAWTGGSGYTF

clone size: .
V gene: TRBV18
J gene: TRBJ2-7
CDR3 protein: CASSPGESYEQYF

clone size: .
V gene: TRBV7-9
J gene: TRBJ1-2
CDR3 protein: CASSLDTLGGYGYTF

clone size: .
V gene: TRBV2
J gene: TRBJ1-5
CDR3 protein: CASSVDRQGGQPQHF

clone size: few
V gene: TRBV5-1
J gene: TRBJ2-5
CDR3 protein: CASSLISQETQYF

clone size: once
V gene: TRBV10-3
J gene: TRBJ2-4
CDR3 protein: CAISVDPGTENIQYF

clone size: .
V gene: TRBV27
J gene: TRBJ2-3
CDR3 protein: CASSITPGLAGLDTQYF

clone size: .
V gene: TRBV7-9
J gene: TRBJ1-1
CDR3 protein: CASSFGRPAYTEAFF